This TCR beta chain was documented in a study of cytomegalovirus exposure and HLA in healthy donors. Study summary: An analysis done earlier identified roughly 120 million unique TCR beta sequences from about 179 million T cells.

Germline assignment: CDR1 MNHNS and CDR2 SASEGT. The CDR3 contains 14 residues. V shed 5 bases, J shed 4 bases, and the junction held 6 bases outside the gene matches. A word on this clone: Its specificity is unknown.

Study-wide results and limits: An assumption of roughly uniform sequencing depth across donors underlay the presence/absence analyses.

Primers for the PCR totalled 60 Vbeta and 13 Jbeta. Under the authors' procedure: Approximately 11 million shared chains were among approximately 87 million unique TCR beta chains counted in a later analysis. Produced via immunoSEQ multiplex PCR; TCRdb's table is partial and in-frame only. The V and J calls and clone size were taken over from that table, and D and trimming were inferred from the DNA. The data show some 120,000 clones, about 80% seen once. The rearrangement links TRBV6-1 to TRBJ1-2; 8 bases agree with TRBD1. The receptor comes from a woman under 30 in good health and CMV-seronegative. The sample taken for sequencing was PBMCs. The CDR3 protein is CASSKTGETYGYTF. The CDR3 DNA reads TGTGCCAGCAGTAAGACAGGGGAGACCTATGGCTACACCTTC.